This record covers a single TCR beta chain. Its matching antigen is unknown. TCRdb reanalysed the reads using MiXCR and keeps one entry per CDR3 protein. The table includes about 57,000 distinct CDR3 sequences, around 20% detected once. This sample is part of a study of T cell repertoires in cytomegalovirus infection. CDR3 size: 13 residues. With 5 bases removed from V and 4 bases from J, the gap between germline ends came to 12 bases. Germline CDR1 reads SGHVS; CDR2 reads FNYEAQ. Sequences were derived from CD8+ T cells from cultured PBMCs, sampled from culture after CMV antigen stimulation. The J gene is TRBJ2-7, the V gene TRBV7-6, with D uncertain. This TCR derives from a human donor in good health (CMV status not recorded). Some clones in this sample may be carry-over from other donors' samples. For the CDR3, the DNA is TGTGCCAGCAGCCCGGCAGCGTCGTACGAGCAGTACTTC. Its protein is CASSPAASYEQYF.